One T cell receptor (beta chain) is described in this entry. TCRdb's copy holds only in-frame clones and misses some; the assay was immunoSEQ multiplex PCR. This sample has fewer than 70,000 clones, with 87% found just once. The CDR3 contains 14 residues. V lost 1 base, J lost 6 bases, and 11 bases lay in between. Looked up from germline, CDR1 is SGHTA and CDR2 is FQGNSA. The data originate from a study of control samples from healthy donors and cancer patients. The receptor was derived from a man in his fifties or sixties with head and neck cancer. The sample was PBMCs. The chain joins TRBV7-2 to TRBJ2-3; the D is unclear. The CDR3 DNA follows: TGTGCCAGCAGCTTAGGTCAAAACGTGGATACGCAGTATTTT. This translates into CASSLGQNVDTQYF. Complete variable domain (other parts from reference TRBV7-2 and TRBJ2-3): GAGVSQSPSNKVTEKGKDVELRCDPISGHTALYWYRQSLGQGLEFLIYFQGNSAPDKSGLPSDRFSAERTGGSVSTLTIQRTQQEDSAVYLCASSLGQNVDTQYFGPGTRLTVL.